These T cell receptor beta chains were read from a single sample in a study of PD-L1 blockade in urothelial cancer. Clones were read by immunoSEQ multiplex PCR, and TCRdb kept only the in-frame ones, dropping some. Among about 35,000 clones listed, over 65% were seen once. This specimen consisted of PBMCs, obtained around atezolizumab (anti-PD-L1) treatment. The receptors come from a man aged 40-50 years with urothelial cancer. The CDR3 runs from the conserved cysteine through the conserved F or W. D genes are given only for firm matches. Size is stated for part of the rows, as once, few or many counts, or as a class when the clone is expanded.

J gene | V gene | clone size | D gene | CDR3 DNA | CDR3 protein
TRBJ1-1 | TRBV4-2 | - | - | TGTGCCAGCAGCGCGACAGTGAACACTGAAGCTTTCTTT | CASSATVNTEAFF
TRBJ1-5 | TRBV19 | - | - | TGTGCCAGTAGTAACGGGGATCAGCCCCAGCATTTT | CASSNGDQPQHF
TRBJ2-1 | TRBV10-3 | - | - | TGTGCCATCAGTGACCCGCCCGGGGACACCTACAATGAGCAGTTCTTC | CAISDPPGDTYNEQFF
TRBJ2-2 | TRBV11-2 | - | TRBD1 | TGTGCCAGCAGCTTATCCGCCGGGACAGGGTCCGGGGAGCTGTTTTTT | CASSLSAGTGSGELFF
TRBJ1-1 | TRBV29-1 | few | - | TGCAGCGTTCGAAAGGGGATGAACACTGAAGCTTTCTTT | CSVRKGMNTEAFF
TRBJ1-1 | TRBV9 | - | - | TGTGCCAGCAGCGTCTCAGTGCCCGGGGGAAACACTGAAGCTTTCTTT | CASSVSVPGGNTEAFF
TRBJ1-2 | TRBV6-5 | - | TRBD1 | TGTGCCAGCGCTACGGGACAGTATGGCTACACCTTC | CASATGQYGYTF
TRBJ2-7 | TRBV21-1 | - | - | TGTGCCAGCAGCCTTTTAGTGGGGACAGCATCCTACGAGCAGTACTTC | CASSLLVGTASYEQYF
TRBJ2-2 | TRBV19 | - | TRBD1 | TGTGCCAGCTTTAGGACAGGGGGCGAGGGCGGGGAGCTGTTTTTT | CASFRTGGEGGELFF
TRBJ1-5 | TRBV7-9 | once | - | TGTGCCAGCAGCCTCGCGGGGGATCAGCCCCAGCATTTT | CASSLAGDQPQHF
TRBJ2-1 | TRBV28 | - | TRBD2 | TGTGCCAGCAGTTCACCGGGACTAGCGGGGACGAATGAGCAGTTCTTC | CASSSPGLAGTNEQFF
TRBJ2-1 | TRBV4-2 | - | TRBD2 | TGTGCCAGCAGCCAAGGGAGGGGCGCGGGAGTGATCAATGAGCAGTTCTTC | CASSQGRGAGVINEQFF
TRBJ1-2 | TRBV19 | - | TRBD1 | TGTGCCAGTAATAGAGGGGGGACAGCAACAAAGTATGGCTACACCTTC | CASNRGGTATKYGYTF
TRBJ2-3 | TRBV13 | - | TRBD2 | TGTGCCAGCAGGTGGACTAGCGGCACAGATACGCAGTATTTT | CASRWTSGTDTQYF
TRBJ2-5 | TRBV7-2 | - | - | TGTGCCAGCAGCTACCAGCAAGAGACCCAGTACTTC | CASSYQQETQYF
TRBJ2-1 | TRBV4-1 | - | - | TGCGCCAGCAGCCTCTATGAACCGGGAGCCACCTACAATGAGCAGTTCTTC | CASSLYEPGATYNEQFF
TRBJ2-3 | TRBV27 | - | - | TGTGCCAGCAGTCTGACGGGGGGCACAGATACGCAGTATTTT | CASSLTGGTDTQYF
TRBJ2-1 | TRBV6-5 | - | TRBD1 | TGTGCCAGCAGTGTCCACCTGGGACAGGGCAATGAGCAGTTCTTC | CASSVHLGQGNEQFF
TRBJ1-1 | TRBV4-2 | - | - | TGTGCCAGCAGCCAAGAGGGGGGGACTGAAGCTTTCTTT | CASSQEGGTEAFF
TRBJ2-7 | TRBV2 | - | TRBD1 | TGTGCCAGCAGTGAAACGGGACAGGGTTACGAGCAGTACTTC | CASSETGQGYEQYF
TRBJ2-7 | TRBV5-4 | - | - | TGTGCCAGCAGCTTGTTCTCTAGCGAGCAGTACTTC | CASSLFSSEQYF
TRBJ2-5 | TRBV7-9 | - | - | TGTGCCAGCAGCTACGAAGGAGAGGGAAAGACCCAGTACTTC | CASSYEGEGKTQYF
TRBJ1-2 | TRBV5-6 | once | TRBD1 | TGTGCCAGCAGCCGAAGGACAGGGGGCATTCTCTATGGCTACACCTTC | CASSRRTGGILYGYTF
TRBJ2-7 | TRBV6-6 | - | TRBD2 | TGTGCCAGCATACTGACTAGCGGTTCCTACGAGCAGTACTTC | CASILTSGSYEQYF
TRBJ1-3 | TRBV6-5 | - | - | TGTGCCAGCAGTTACTCGAAGCATACCCCTGGAAACACCATATATTTT | CASSYSKHTPGNTIYF
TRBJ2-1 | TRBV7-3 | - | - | TGTGCCAGCAGCGGAACCGGGGGACCCCACGAGCAGTTCTTC | CASSGTGGPHEQFF
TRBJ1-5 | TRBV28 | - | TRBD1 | TGTGCCAGCAGTCCTCGACAGGGGGGTCTTCAGCCCCAGCATTTT | CASSPRQGGLQPQHF
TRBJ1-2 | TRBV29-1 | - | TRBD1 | TGCAGCGTACCTACAGGGGCGGACGGCTACACCTTC | CSVPTGADGYTF
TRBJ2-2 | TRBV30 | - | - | TGTGCCTGGAGCCCCGACTGGAGCGGTCGGCTGTTTTTT | CAWSPDWSGRLFF
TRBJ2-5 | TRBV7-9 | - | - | TGTGCCAGCGAGAACAGGAGAGAGACCCAGTACTTC | CASENRRETQYF
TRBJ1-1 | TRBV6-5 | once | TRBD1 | TGTGCCAGCAGTTACTCGGGACAGGGGAACACTGAAGCTTTCTTT | CASSYSGQGNTEAFF
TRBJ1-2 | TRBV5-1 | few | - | TGCGCCAGCAGCCCCGGTGCGTCCGGGGATGGCTACACCTTC | CASSPGASGDGYTF
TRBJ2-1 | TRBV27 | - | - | TGTGCCAGCAGTTTATCAGTCGGGATGCTTCTAGGCAATGAGCAGTTCTTC | CASSLSVGMLLGNEQFF
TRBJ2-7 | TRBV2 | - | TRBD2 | TGTGCCATCCGGAGGACTAGCGGGACGAGCGAGCAGTACTTC | CAIRRTSGTSEQYF
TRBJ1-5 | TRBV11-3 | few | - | TGTGCCAGCAGCTTCCGATCAGGACATTATAGCAATCAGCCCCAGCATTTT | CASSFRSGHYSNQPQHF
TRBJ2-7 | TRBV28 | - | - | TGTGCCAGCAGTTTGCTTCAGGGCAACTCCTACGAGCAGTACTTC | CASSLLQGNSYEQYF
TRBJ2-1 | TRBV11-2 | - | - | TGTGCCAGCAGCGGCGACAACTACAATGAGCAGTTCTTC | CASSGDNYNEQFF
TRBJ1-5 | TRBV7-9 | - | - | TGTGCCAGCAGCTTAGCGGGAGACAATGGTCAGCCCCAGCATTTT | CASSLAGDNGQPQHF
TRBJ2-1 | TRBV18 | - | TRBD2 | TGTGCCAGCTCACCGGCGGCTAGCGGGACCATCTACAATGAGCAGTTCTTC | CASSPAASGTIYNEQFF
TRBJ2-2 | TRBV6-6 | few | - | TGTGCCAGCAGCCCCGCAGGGGTCAACACCGGGGAGCTGTTTTTT | CASSPAGVNTGELFF
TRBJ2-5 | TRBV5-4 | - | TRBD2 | TGTGCCAGCAAACCGGCGGGGGTCCAAGAGACCCAGTACTTC | CASKPAGVQETQYF
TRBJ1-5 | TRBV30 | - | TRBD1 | TGTGCCTGGACCCCCGACAGGGAAAATCAGCCCCAGCATTTT | CAWTPDRENQPQHF
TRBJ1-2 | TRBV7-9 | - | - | TGTGCCAGCACCCAACTACAGGGACCCTATGGCTACACCTTC | CASTQLQGPYGYTF
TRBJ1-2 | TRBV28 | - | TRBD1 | TGTGCCAGCAGTTTGGGACAGGTTTTAGCTAACTATGGCTACACCTTC | CASSLGQVLANYGYTF
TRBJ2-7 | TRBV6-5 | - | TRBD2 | TGTGCCAGCAGTTACTTCAGCGGGAGCCCTTCCTACGAGCAGTACTTC | CASSYFSGSPSYEQYF
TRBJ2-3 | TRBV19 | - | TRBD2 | TGTGCCAGTAGTATTCTAGCGGGAGTTTCGGATACGCAGTATTTT | CASSILAGVSDTQYF
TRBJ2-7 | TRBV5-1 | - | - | TGCGCCAGCAGCTTAATACAGGGAGGGGAGCAGTACTTC | CASSLIQGGEQYF
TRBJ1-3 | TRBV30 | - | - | TGTGCCTGGCAAACAGCCTTCTCTGGAAACACCATATATTTT | CAWQTAFSGNTIYF
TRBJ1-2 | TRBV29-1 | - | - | TGCAGCGTCGGAGACCAGGGAATCGGCTACACCTTC | CSVGDQGIGYTF
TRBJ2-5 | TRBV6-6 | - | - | TGTGCCAGCAGCTCCTTCGGGGAGACCCAGTACTTC | CASSSFGETQYF
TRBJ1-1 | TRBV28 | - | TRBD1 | TGTGCCAGCAGTTTGAACAGGGGAACGACTGAAGCTTTCTTT | CASSLNRGTTEAFF